These 25 T cell receptor beta chains were all obtained from the same sample, sequenced in a study of blood T cell repertoires in COVID-19. The repertoire was sequenced with immunoSEQ multiplex PCR; TCRdb's copy has only in-frame clones and lacks some. This sample has roughly 100,000 clones; roughly 88% occur once, and the top ten carry 3% to 3.5%. Material for sequencing was peripheral blood. The receptors were sampled from a human donor in a cohort sampled during active COVID-19.

The rearrangement uses TRBV5-1 and TRBJ1-1, with 8 positions matching TRBD1. Trimming removed 3 bases from V and 4 bases from J; junction bases left unmatched: 8. There are 15 residues in the CDR3. Looked up from germline, CDR1 is SGHRS and CDR2 is YFSETQ. The CDR3 sequence is CASSSRTGWATEAFF. The CDR3 coding sequence is TGCGCCAGCAGCTCAAGGACAGGGTGGGCCACTGAAGCTTTCTTT.

The gene calls are TRBV11-2 and TRBJ2-7; the D gene is possibly TRBD2 (6 bases). The CDR3 spans 15 residues. From germline, CDR1 is SGHAT and CDR2 FQNNGV. Deletions cut 1 base from V and 2 bases from J, with 12 bases between. CDR3 bases: TGTGCCAGCAGCTTAGTTGGTAGCGGAGCCTACGAGCAGTACTTC. Translation: CASSLVGSGAYEQYF.

This chain joins TRBV3-1 (or the pseudogene TRBV3-2) and TRBJ1-2; weak D call: TRBD1 (5 bases). Germline-derived CDR1 and CDR2 are LGHDT and YNNKEL (reference sequence). The CDR3 sequence is 15 residues long. V was pared by 0 bases and J by 9 bases, with 17 bases between. CDR3 in DNA: TGTGCCAGCAGCCAAGAAGGTAATCCAGGGTCTCGCTACACCTTC. This sequence encodes CASSQEGNPGSRYTF.

V usage is TRBV7-2 and J usage is TRBJ2-2; D remains ambiguous. This CDR3 has 15 residues. The V and J ends lost 0 bases and 6 bases respectively, with 11 bases between them. The V gene's germline CDR1 is SGHTA and CDR2 FQGNSA. CDR3 in DNA: TGTGCCAGCAGCTTAGCCGCTAGTTGGGCCGGGGAGCTGTTTTTT. Translating it yields CASSLAASWAGELFF.

This chain connects TRBV10-3 to TRBJ1-1, with D possibly matching TRBD1 (5 bases). Germline values: CDR1 ENHRY, CDR2 SYGVKD. This CDR3 is 13 amino acids long. The V end was cut by 0 bases, the J end by 3 bases, with 5 bases between. CDR3 sequence: CAISESGDTEAFF. The CDR3 DNA reads as TGTGCCATCAGTGAGTCAGGGGACACTGAAGCTTTCTTT.

The chain carries TRBV7-6 and TRBJ1-5; D perhaps matches TRBD1 (5 bases). This CDR3 has 15 residues. Per germline, CDR1 SGHVS and CDR2 FNYEAQ. Trimming took off 2 bases at V and 4 bases at J, with 12 bases between the two ends. The chain's CDR3 is CASSLLWGTNQPQHF. DNA of the CDR3: TGTGCCAGCAGCTTATTATGGGGGACTAATCAGCCCCAGCATTTT.

The chain employs TRBV11-2 and TRBJ1-1; the D is unclear. V lost 3 bases and J 4 bases, leaving 12 bases between the germline ends. Germline V gene sequence: CDR1 SGHAT, CDR2 FQNNGV. The CDR3 runs to 14 residues. CDR3 sequence: CASSFRRGSTEAFF. CDR3 sequence (DNA): TGTGCCAGCAGCTTCCGGCGGGGTAGCACTGAAGCTTTCTTT.

This clone was seen a few times. V gene TRBV27 combines with J gene TRBJ1-1; D is unclear. Germline CDR1 MNHEY, CDR2 SMNVEV (reference sequence). The CDR3 runs 17 residues. V lost 8 bases and J 7 bases, leaving 29 bases between the germline ends. CDR3 in DNA: TGTGCCAGCTCGTCCAAGAATCTGGCGGCTGCAGTACATGAAGCTTTCTTT. Translation: CASSSKNLAAAVHEAFF.

V gene TRBV5-4 combines with J gene TRBJ2-2; 9 nucleotides align to TRBD1. The V segment lost 5 bases and the J segment 4 bases; nucleotides outside the gene matches: 9. Germline CDR1 is SGHNT and CDR2 is YYREEE (reference sequence). This CDR3 has 16 amino acids. The CDR3 nucleotides are TGTGCCAGCAGACCTACAGGGGGCTCGGGCACCGGGGAGCTGTTTTTT. Translation gives CASRPTGGSGTGELFF.

The chain employs TRBV25-1 and TRBJ1-2; 7 bases map to TRBD1. The CDR3 runs 13 residues. V gave up 4 bases and J gave up 8 bases; unmatched junction bases: 7. Germline lookup yields CDR1 MGHDK and CDR2 SYGVNS. The CDR3, as DNA: TGTGCCAGCAGTGGCGACAGGGTGGGAGGCTACACCTTC. Amino acids: CASSGDRVGGYTF.

The rearrangement links TRBV2 to TRBJ2-1; 10 bases align to TRBD1. Unmatched junction bases numbered 4, after V lost 6 bases and J lost 5 bases. This CDR3 region has 14 residues. Looked up from germline, CDR1 is SNHLY and CDR2 is FYNNEI. The CDR3 region has the DNA TGTGCCAGCAGAGAGACAGGGGGCCACAATGAGCAGTTCTTC. Its protein is CASRETGGHNEQFF.

The chain couples TRBV19 to TRBJ2-7; possible D gene TRBD1, 5 bases. V was trimmed by 9 bases and J by 4 bases, leaving 16 bases between them. The germline CDR1 and CDR2 sequences are LNHDA and SQIVND (reference sequence). The CDR3 sequence is 13 residues long. The CDR3: CARCREMEYEQYF. The CDR3 DNA follows: TGTGCCAGATGCAGGGAAATGGAGTACGAGCAGTACTTC.

The gene calls are TRBV27 and TRBJ1-4, with D possibly matching TRBD1 (5 bases). The CDR3 extends over 15 amino acids. V was cut by 8 bases and J by 10 bases, with 23 bases left in between. Germline lookup yields CDR1 MNHEY and CDR2 SMNVEV (reference sequence). In DNA form, the CDR3 reads TGTGCCAGCTCCGACCGTGGACAAGGTGGTGGAAAACTGTTTTTT. Its translation: CASSDRGQGGGKLFF.

This clone was counted once. The chain recombines TRBV11-1 with TRBJ2-3, with 8 bases identical to TRBD2. CDR3 length equals 16 residues. In germline, CDR1 is SGHAT, CDR2 FQDESV (reference sequence). Trimming removed 3 bases from V and 3 bases from J; junction bases left unmatched: 8. CDR3 amino acids: CASSFGRGGRTDTQYF. The CDR3 DNA reads as TGTGCCAGCAGCTTCGGTCGGGGGGGCAGGACAGATACGCAGTATTTT.

V usage is TRBV27 and J usage is TRBJ2-5, with TRBD1 as a possible D gene (6 bases). The germline V gene encodes CDR1 MNHEY and CDR2 SMNVEV (reference sequence). Trimming cost V 5 bases and J 0 bases, with 16 bases left between them. CDR3 length: 16 residues. Written as DNA, the CDR3 is TGTGCCAGCAGTGGGTTCACAGGGCCTTACCAAGAGACCCAGTACTTC. It is translated as CASSGFTGPYQETQYF.

DNA of the CDR3: TGTGCCAGCAGTTTAGGAGGGCAAGAGACCCAGTACTTC. Its translation is CASSLGGQETQYF. This chain links TRBV12-3 or TRBV12-4 with TRBJ2-5, with a possible D match to TRBD2 (5 bases). V dropped 1 base and J dropped 2 bases, with 5 bases sitting between them. This CDR3 is 13 amino acids long.

The V and J genes are TRBV7-2 and TRBJ1-4; TRBD1 matches 8 bases. The V and J ends lost 5 bases and 5 bases, in that order; junction bases with no gene match: 10. CDR3 length: 16 amino acids. From germline, CDR1 is SGHTA and CDR2 FQGNSA. CDR3 region: CASSLVGQGTNEKLFF. The CDR3 bases are TGTGCCAGCAGCCTCGTAGGACAGGGTACGAATGAAAAACTGTTTTTT.

The chain links TRBV5-1 to TRBJ1-4, with a tentative D call TRBD1 (6 bases). Per the germline V gene, CDR1 is SGHRS and CDR2 is YFSETQ. V dropped 3 bases and J dropped 8 bases, with 14 bases sitting between them. CDR3 size: 14 residues. CDR3 sequence reads: CASSWDKGREKLFF. Here the CDR3 DNA reads TGCGCCAGCAGCTGGGACAAGGGACGGGAAAAACTGTTTTTT.

This rearrangement joins TRBV6-1 to TRBJ1-4; D unresolved. The CDR3 has 13 amino acids. The V gene's germline CDR1 is MNHNS and CDR2 SASEGT. The ends were cut back, 8 bases at V and 6 bases at J, with 13 bases in the middle. CDR3 amino acids: CASVRVSDEKLFF. In DNA, the CDR3 is TGTGCCAGCGTACGGGTTTCGGATGAAAAACTGTTTTTT.

This chain connects TRBV6-4 to TRBJ2-2; no definite D call. V was trimmed by 7 bases and J by 6 bases, leaving 15 bases between them. Germline lookup yields CDR1 MRHNA and CDR2 SNTAGT. The length of the CDR3 is 14 residues. In DNA, the CDR3 is TGTGCCAGCACCGAGGATTCAGAGGCCGGGGAGCTGTTTTTT. Protein sequence: CASTEDSEAGELFF.

Notes on this clone: The same CDR3 can be traced to other DNA sequences in this sample. V usage is TRBV28 and J usage is TRBJ1-3, with unresolved D. The CDR3 contains 15 residues. CDR1 is MDHEN, CDR2 SYDVKM, per germline. V lost 2 bases, J lost 1 base, and 9 bases lay in between. CDR3 residues: CASSLLQVSGNTIYF. CDR3 coding DNA: TGTGCCAGCAGTTTACTCCAGGTGTCTGGAAACACCATATATTTT. The full variable domain, completed using reference TRBV28 and TRBJ1-3, is DVKVTQSSRYLVKRTGEKVFLECVQDMDHENMFWYRQDPGLGLRLIYFSYDVKMKEKGDIPEGYSVSREKKERFSLILESASTNQTSMYLCASSLLQVSGNTIYFGEGSWLTVV.

This clone was seen once. V and J are TRBV10-3 and TRBJ2-7, with D possibly TRBD1 on 6 matching bases. This CDR3 spans 14 amino acids. Trimming removed 6 bases from V and 1 base from J, with 13 bases in between. Germline-derived CDR1 and CDR2 are ENHRY and SYGVKD. The DNA for the CDR3 is TGTGCCATCAGGAGAAACACAGGGTCCTACGAGCAGTACTTC. Translating it yields CAIRRNTGSYEQYF.

The chain joins TRBV28 to TRBJ2-7; D remains ambiguous. The V gene lost 2 bases and the J gene lost 5 bases, with 13 bases spanning the gap. Germline lookup yields CDR1 MDHEN and CDR2 SYDVKM. This CDR3 is 14 amino acids long. The CDR3 reads CASSLRFSSNEQYF. CDR3 in DNA: TGTGCCAGCAGTTTAAGATTCTCCAGTAACGAGCAGTACTTC.

This clone was observed a single time. The chain uses TRBV9 and TRBJ2-2; tentatively, D is TRBD1 (5 bases). Germline V gene data show CDR1 as SGDLS and CDR2 as YYNGEE. There are 12 residues in the CDR3. The germline V and J ends were trimmed by 5 bases and 5 bases, with 7 bases remaining between them. CDR3 in DNA: TGTGCCAGCAGGAACAGGACCGGGGAGCTGTTTTTT. This codes for CASRNRTGELFF.

On this clone itself: Distinct nucleotide sequences in the sample also encode this CDR3. The V gene is TRBV27, the J gene TRBJ2-1; a possible D gene is TRBD2 (6 bases). CDR3 length: 13 residues. Germline V gives CDR1 MNHEY, CDR2 SMNVEV (reference sequence). V lost 3 bases to trimming and J lost 7 bases, with 10 bases between them. CDR3 protein: CASSLREGNEQFF. CDR3 DNA: TGTGCCAGCAGTTTGCGGGAAGGAAATGAGCAGTTCTTC.